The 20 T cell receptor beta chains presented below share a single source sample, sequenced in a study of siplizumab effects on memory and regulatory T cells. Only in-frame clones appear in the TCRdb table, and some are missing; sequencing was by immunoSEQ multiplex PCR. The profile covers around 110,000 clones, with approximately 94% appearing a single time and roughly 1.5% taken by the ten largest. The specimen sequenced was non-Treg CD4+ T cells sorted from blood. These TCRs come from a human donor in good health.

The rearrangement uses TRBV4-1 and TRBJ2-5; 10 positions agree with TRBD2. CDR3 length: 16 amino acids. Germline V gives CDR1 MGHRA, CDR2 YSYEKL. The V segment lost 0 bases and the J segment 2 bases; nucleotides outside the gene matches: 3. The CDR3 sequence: CASSQELAGGQETQYF. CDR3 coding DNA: TGCGCCAGCAGCCAAGAGTTAGCGGGAGGTCAAGAGACCCAGTACTTC.

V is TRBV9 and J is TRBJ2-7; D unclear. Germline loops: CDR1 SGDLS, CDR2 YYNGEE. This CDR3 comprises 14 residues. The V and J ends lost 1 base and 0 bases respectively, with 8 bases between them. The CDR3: CASSVNRNSYEQYF. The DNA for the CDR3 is TGTGCCAGCAGCGTAAACAGAAACTCCTACGAGCAGTACTTC.

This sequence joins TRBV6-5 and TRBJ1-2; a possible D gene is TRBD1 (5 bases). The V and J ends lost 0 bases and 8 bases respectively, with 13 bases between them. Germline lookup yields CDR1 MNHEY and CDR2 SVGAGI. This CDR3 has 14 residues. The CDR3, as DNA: TGTGCCAGCAGTTACTCGAAAGGGACGGGAGGCTACACCTTC. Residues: CASSYSKGTGGYTF.

CDR3 in amino acids: CASSSRTSGGTSTDTQYF. The CDR3 coding sequence is TGTGCCAGCAGCTCCCGGACTAGCGGGGGTACTAGCACAGATACGCAGTATTTT. The V gene is TRBV7-2, the J gene TRBJ2-3, with TRBD2 matching 13 bases. Losses at the gene ends were 4 bases for V and 0 bases for J; bases not matched to a gene: 7. Per germline, CDR1 SGHTA and CDR2 FQGNSA. The CDR3 has 18 amino acids.

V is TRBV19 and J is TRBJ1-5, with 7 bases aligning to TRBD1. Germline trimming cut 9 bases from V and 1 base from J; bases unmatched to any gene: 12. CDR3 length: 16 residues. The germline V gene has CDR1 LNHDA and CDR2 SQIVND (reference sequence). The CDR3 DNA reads TGTGCCAGCGCGAGCGTAGGGGGCCGAAGCAATCAGCCCCAGCATTTT. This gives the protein CASASVGGRSNQPQHF.

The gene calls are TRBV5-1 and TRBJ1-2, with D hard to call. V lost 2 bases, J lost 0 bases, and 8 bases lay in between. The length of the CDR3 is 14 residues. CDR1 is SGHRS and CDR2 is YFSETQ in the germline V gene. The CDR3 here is CASSLTDTNYGYTF. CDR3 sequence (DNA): TGCGCCAGCAGCTTAACCGACACTAACTATGGCTACACCTTC.

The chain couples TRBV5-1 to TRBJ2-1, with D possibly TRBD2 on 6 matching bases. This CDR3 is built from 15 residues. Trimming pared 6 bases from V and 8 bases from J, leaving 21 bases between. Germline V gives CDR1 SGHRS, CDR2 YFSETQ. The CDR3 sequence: CASIYGDREKDEQFF. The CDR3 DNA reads TGCGCCAGCATCTATGGTGACCGGGAGAAGGATGAGCAGTTCTTC.

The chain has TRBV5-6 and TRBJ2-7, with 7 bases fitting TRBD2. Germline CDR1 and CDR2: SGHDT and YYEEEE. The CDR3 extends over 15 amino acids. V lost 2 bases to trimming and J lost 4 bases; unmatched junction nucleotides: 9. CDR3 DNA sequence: TGTGCCAGCAGCTTTATCTCTGCCGGGGGGTACGAGCAGTACTTC. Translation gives CASSFISAGGYEQYF.

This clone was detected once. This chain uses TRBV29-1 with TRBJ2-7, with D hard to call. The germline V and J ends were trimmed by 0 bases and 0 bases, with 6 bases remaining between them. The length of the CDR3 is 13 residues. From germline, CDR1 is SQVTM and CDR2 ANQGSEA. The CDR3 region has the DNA TGCAGCGTTGAAGAATTGCACTCCTACGAGCAGTACTTC. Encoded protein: CSVEELHSYEQYF.

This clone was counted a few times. This chain's CDR3 is CASSSLLGNSYNEQFF. The CDR3 nucleotides are TGTGCCAGCAGTTCCCTTCTCGGAAATTCCTACAATGAGCAGTTCTTC. The chain has TRBV5-6 and TRBJ2-1; no clear D. Trimming removed 5 bases from V and 1 base from J, with 16 bases in between. The CDR3 sequence is 16 residues long. Germline assignment: CDR1 SGHDT and CDR2 YYEEEE.

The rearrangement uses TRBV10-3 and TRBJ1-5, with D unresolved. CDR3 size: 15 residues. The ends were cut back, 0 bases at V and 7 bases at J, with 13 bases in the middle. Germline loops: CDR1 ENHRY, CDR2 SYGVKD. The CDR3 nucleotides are TGTGCCATCAGTGAGTCGACGGGCGCCGAGCAGCCCCAGCATTTT. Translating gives CAISESTGAEQPQHF.

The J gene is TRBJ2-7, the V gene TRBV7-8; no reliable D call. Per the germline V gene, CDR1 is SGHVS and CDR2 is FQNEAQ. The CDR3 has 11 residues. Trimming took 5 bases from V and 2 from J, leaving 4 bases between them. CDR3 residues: CASSATYEQYF. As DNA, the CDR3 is TGTGCCAGCAGCGCCACCTACGAGCAGTACTTC. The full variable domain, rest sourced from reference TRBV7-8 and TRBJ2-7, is GAGVSQSPRYKVAKRGQDVALRCDPISGHVSLFWYQQALGQGPEFLTYFQNEAQLDKSGLPSDRFFAERPEGSVSTLKIQRTQQEDSAVYLCASSATYEQYFGPGTRLTVT.

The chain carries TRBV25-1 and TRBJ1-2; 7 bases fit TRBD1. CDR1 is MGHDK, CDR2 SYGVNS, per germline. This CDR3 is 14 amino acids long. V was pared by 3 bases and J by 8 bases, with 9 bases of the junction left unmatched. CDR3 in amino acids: CASSDYDRAGGYTF. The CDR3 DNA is TGTGCCAGCAGTGACTATGACAGGGCGGGGGGCTACACCTTC.

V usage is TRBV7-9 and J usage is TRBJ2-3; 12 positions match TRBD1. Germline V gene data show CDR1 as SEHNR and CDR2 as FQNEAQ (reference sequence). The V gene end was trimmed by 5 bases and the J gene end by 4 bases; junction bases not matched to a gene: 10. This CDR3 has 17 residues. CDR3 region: CASSPQPGQGASDTQYF. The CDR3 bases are TGTGCCAGCAGCCCCCAACCGGGACAGGGGGCTTCAGATACGCAGTATTTT.

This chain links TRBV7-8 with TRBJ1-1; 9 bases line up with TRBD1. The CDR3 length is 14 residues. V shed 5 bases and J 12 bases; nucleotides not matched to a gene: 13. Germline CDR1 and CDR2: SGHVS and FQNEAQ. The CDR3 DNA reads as TGTGCCAGCAGCATGGGACAGGGTGAAAGCAGGACTTTCTTT. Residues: CASSMGQGESRTFF.

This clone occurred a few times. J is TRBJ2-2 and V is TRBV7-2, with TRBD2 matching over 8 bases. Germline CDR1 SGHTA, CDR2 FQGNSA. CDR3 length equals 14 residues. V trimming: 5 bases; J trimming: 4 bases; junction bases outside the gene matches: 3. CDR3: CASSPLAVTGELFF. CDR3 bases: TGTGCCAGCAGCCCACTAGCGGTCACCGGGGAGCTGTTTTTT.

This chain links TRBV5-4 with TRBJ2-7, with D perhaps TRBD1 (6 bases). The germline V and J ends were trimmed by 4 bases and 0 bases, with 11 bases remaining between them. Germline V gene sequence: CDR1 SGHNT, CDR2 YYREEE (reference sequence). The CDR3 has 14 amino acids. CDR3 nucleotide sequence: TGTGCCAGCAGCCAAGGACAGTCCTCCTACGAGCAGTACTTC. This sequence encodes CASSQGQSSYEQYF.

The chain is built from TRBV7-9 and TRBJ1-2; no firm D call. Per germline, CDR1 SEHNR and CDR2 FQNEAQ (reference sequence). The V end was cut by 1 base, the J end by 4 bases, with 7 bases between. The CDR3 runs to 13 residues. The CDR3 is CASSLETPYGYTF. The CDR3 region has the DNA TGTGCCAGCAGCTTAGAGACTCCCTATGGCTACACCTTC.

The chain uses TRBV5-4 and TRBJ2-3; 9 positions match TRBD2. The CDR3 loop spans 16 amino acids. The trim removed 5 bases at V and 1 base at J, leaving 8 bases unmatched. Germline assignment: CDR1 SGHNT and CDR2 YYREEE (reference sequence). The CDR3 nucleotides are TGTGCCAGCAGTCCCCCTCGACTAGCGGGCACAGATACGCAGTATTTT. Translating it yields CASSPPRLAGTDTQYF.

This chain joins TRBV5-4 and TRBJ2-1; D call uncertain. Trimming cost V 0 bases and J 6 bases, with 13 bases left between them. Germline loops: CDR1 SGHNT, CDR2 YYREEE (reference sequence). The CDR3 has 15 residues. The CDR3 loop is CASSLGAGFTNEQFF. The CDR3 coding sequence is TGTGCCAGCAGCTTGGGGGCAGGATTCACCAATGAGCAGTTCTTC. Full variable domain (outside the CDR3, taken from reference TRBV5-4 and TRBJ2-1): ETGVTQSPTHLIKTRGQQVTLRCSSQSGHNTVSWYQQALGQGPQFIFQYYREEENGRGNFPPRFSGLQFPNYSSELNVNALELDDSALYLCASSLGAGFTNEQFFGPGTRLTVL.